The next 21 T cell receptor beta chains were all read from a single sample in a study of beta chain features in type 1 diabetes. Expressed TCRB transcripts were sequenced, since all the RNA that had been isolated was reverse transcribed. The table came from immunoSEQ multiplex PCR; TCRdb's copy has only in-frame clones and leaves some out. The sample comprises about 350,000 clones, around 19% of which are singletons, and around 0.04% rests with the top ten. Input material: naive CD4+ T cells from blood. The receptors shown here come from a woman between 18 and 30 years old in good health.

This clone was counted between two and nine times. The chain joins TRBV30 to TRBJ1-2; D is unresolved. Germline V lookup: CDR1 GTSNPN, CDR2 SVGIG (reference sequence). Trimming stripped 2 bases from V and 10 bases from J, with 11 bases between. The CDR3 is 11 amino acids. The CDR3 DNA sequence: TGTGCCTGGAGTTTCTCTGTAGACTACACCTTC. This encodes CAWSFSVDYTF.

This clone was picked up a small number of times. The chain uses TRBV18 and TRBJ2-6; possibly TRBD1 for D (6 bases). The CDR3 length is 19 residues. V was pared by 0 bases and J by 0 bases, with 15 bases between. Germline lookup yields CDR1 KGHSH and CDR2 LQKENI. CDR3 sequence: CASSPPAGAFISGANVLTF. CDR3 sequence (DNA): TGTGCCAGCTCACCACCAGCAGGGGCGTTCATCTCTGGGGCCAACGTCCTGACTTTC. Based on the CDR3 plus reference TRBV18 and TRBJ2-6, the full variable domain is NAGVMQNPRHLVRRRGQEARLRCSPMKGHSHVYWYRQLPEEGLKFMVYLQKENIIDESGMPKERFSAEFPKEGPSILRIQQVVRGDSAAYFCASSPPAGAFISGANVLTFGAGSRLTVL.

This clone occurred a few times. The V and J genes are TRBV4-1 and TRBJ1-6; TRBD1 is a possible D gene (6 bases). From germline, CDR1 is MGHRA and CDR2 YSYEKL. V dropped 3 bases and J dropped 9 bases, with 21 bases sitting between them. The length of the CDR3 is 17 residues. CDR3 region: CASSQGKLGGRSSPLHF. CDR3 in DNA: TGCGCCAGCAGCCAGGGGAAATTGGGGGGGCGTTCTTCACCCCTCCACTTT.

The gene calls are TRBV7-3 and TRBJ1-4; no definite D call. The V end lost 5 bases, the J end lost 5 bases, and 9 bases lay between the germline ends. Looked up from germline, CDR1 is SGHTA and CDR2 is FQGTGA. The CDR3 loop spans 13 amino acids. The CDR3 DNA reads TGTGCCAGCAGCCCGGCAGCGAATGAAAAACTGTTTTTT. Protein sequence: CASSPAANEKLFF.

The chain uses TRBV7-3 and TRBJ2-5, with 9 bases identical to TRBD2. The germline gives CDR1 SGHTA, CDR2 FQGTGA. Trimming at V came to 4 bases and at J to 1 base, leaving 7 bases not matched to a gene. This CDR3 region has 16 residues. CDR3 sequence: CASSSSTSGPQETQYF. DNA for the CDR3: TGTGCCAGCAGCTCATCCACTAGCGGGCCCCAAGAGACCCAGTACTTC.

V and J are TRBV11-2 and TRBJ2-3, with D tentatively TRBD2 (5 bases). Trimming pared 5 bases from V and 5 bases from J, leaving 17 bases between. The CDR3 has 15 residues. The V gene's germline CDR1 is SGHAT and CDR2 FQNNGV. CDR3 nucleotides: TGTGCCAGCAGCCCCTCAGCAGGAGGTAGAGATACGCAGTATTTT. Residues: CASSPSAGGRDTQYF.

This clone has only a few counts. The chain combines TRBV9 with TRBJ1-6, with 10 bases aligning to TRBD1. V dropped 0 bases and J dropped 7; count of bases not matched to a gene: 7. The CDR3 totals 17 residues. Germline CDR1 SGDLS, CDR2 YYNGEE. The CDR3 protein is CASSVAGTGDFNSPLHF. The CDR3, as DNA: TGTGCCAGCAGCGTAGCAGGGACAGGGGACTTCAATTCACCCCTCCACTTT.

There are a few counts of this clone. CDR3 DNA: TGTGCCTGGAGAGGACTAGCGGGCCCCTACAATGAGCAGTTCTTC. Residues: CAWRGLAGPYNEQFF. This chain uses TRBV30 with TRBJ2-1, with TRBD2 matching 11 bases. The CDR3 has 15 amino acids. Per germline, CDR1 GTSNPN and CDR2 SVGIG (reference sequence). With V trimmed by 3 bases and J by 2 bases, 3 bases remained unmatched.

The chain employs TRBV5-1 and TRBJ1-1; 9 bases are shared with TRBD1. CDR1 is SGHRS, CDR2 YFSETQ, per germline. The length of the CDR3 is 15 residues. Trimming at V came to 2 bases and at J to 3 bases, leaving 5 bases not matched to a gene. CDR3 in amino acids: CASSFTGGAHTEAFF. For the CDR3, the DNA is TGCGCCAGCAGCTTCACAGGGGGCGCGCACACTGAAGCTTTCTTT.

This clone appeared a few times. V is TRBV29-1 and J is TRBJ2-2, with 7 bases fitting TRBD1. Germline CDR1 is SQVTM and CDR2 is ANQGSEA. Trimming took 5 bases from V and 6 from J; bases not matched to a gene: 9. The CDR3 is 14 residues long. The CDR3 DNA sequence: TGCAGCGTTTCGCGACAGGGAAGTGCCGGGGAGCTGTTTTTT. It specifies CSVSRQGSAGELFF.

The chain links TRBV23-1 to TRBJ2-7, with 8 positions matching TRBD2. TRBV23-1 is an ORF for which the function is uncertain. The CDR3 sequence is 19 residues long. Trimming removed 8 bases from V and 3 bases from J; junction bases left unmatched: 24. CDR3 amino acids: CASRPRTGTRRRSDYEQYF. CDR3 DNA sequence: TGCGCCAGCCGCCCCCGAACCGGGACTAGACGTAGATCGGACTACGAGCAGTACTTC.

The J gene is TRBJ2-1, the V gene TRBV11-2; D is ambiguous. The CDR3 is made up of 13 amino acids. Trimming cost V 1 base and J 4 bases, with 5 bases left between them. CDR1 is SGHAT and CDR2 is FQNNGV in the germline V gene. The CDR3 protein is CASSLAQYNEQFF. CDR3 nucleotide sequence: TGTGCCAGCAGCTTAGCACAATACAATGAGCAGTTCTTC.

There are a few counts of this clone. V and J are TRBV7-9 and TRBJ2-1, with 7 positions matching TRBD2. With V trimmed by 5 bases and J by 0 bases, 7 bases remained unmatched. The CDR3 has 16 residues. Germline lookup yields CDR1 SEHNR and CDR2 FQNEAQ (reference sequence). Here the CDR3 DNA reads TGTGCCAGCAGCCTTACCGGGACTACCTCCTACAATGAGCAGTTCTTC. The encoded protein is CASSLTGTTSYNEQFF.

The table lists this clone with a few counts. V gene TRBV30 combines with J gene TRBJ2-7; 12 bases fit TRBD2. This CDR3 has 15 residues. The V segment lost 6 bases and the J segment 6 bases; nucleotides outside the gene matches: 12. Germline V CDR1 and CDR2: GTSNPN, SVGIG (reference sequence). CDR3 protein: CACDPRLAGVAEQYF. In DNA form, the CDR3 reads TGTGCCTGCGACCCTCGACTAGCGGGAGTAGCCGAGCAGTACTTC.

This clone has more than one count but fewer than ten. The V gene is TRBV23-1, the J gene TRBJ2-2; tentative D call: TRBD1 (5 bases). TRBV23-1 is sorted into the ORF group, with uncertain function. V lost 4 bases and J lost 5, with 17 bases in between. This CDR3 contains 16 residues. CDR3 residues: CASSPGPTEPTGELFF. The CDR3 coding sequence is TGCGCCAGCAGTCCCGGCCCGACAGAGCCAACCGGGGAGCTGTTTTTT.

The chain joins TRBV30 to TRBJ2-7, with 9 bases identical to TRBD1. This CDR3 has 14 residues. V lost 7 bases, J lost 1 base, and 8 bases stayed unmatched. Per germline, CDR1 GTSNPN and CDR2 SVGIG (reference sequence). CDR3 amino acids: CAFSRDRESYEQYF. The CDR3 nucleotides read TGTGCCTTCAGCCGGGACAGGGAATCCTACGAGCAGTACTTC.

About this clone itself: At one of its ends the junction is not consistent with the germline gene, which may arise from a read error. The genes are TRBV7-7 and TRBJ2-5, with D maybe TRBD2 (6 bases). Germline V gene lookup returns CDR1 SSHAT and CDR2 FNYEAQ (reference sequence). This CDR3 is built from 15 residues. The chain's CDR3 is CASSLGGGYQETQYF. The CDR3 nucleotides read TGTGCTAGCAGCTTAGGCGGAGGGTACCAAGAGACCCAGTACTTC.

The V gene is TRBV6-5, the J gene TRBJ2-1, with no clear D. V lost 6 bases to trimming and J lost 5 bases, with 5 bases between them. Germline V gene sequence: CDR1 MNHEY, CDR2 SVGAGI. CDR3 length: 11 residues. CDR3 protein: CASRTNNEQFF. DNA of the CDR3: TGTGCCAGCAGAACAAACAATGAGCAGTTCTTC.

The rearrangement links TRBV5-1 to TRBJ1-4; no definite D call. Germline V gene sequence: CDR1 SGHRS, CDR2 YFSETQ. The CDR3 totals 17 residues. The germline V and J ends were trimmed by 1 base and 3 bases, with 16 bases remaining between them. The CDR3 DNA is TGCGCCAGCAGCTTGCTCGCTCTGGGAGTTTCTAATGAAAAACTGTTTTTT. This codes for CASSLLALGVSNEKLFF.

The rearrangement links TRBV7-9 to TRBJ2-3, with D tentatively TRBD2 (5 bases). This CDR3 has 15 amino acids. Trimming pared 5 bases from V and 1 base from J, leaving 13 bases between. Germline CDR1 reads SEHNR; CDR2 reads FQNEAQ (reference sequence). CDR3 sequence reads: CASSLLGRGTDTQYF. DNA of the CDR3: TGTGCCAGCAGCCTTCTTGGGCGGGGCACAGATACGCAGTATTTT. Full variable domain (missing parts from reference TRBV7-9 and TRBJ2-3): DTGVSQNPRHKITKRGQNVTFRCDPISEHNRLYWYRQTLGQGPEFLTYFQNEAQLEKSRLLSDRFSAERPKGSFSTLEIQRTEQGDSAMYLCASSLLGRGTDTQYFGPGTRLTVL.

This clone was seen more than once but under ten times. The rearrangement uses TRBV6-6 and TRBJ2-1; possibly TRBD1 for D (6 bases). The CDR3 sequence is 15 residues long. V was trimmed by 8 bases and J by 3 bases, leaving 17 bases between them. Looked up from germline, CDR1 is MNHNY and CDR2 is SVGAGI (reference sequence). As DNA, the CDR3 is TGTGCCAGCGCGGATCGTCAGGGGATCTACAATGAGCAGTTCTTC. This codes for CASADRQGIYNEQFF.